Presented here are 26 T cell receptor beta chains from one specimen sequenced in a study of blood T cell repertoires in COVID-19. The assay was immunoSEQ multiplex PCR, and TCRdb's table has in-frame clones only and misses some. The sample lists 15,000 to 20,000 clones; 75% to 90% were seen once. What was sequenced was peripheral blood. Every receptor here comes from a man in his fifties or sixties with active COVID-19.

The CDR3 here is CSASGGGQAGELFF. DNA of the CDR3: TGCAGTGCTAGTGGGGGAGGCCAGGCCGGGGAGCTGTTTTTT. The chain links TRBV20-1 to TRBJ2-2; D perhaps matches TRBD2 (6 bases). The CDR3 runs to 14 residues. The V end lost 3 bases, the J end lost 6 bases, and 14 bases lay between the germline ends. CDR1 is DFQATT and CDR2 is SNEGSKA in the germline V gene (reference sequence).

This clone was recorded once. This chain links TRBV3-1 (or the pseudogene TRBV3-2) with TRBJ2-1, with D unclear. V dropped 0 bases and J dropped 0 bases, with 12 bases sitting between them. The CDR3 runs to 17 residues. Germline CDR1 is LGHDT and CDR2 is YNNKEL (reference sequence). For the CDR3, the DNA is TGTGCCAGCAGCCAAGACGCCCCGCACAACTCCTACAATGAGCAGTTCTTC. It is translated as CASSQDAPHNSYNEQFF.

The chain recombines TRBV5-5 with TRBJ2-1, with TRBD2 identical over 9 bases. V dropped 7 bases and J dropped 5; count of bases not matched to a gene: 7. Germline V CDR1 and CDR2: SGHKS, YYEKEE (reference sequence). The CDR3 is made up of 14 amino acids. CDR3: CASRGTSTDNEQFF. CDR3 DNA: TGTGCCAGCCGCGGGACTAGCACCGACAATGAGCAGTTCTTC.

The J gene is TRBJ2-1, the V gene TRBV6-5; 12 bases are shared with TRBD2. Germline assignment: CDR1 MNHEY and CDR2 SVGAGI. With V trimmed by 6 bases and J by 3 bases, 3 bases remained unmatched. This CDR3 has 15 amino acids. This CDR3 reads CASSLTSGSYNEQFF. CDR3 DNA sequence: TGTGCCAGCAGCCTGACTAGCGGGAGCTACAATGAGCAGTTCTTC.

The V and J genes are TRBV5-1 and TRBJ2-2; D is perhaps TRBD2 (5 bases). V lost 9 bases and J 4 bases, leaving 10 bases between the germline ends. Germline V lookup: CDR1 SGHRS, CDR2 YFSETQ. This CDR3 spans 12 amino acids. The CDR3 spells CATHEGTGELFF. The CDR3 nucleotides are TGCGCCACACATGAGGGCACCGGGGAGCTGTTTTTT.

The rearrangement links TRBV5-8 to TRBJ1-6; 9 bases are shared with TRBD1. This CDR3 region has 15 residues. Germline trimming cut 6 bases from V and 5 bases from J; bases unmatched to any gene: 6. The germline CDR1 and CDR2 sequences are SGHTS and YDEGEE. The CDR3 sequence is CASTPGTGHNSPLHF. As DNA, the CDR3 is TGTGCCAGCACCCCCGGGACAGGGCATAATTCACCCCTCCACTTT. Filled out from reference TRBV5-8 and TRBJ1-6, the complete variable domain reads EAGVTQSPTHLIKTRGQQATLRCSPISGHTSVYWYQQALGLGLQFLLWYDEGEERNRGNFPPRFSGRQFPNYSSELNVNALELEDSALYLCASTPGTGHNSPLHFGNGTRLTVT.

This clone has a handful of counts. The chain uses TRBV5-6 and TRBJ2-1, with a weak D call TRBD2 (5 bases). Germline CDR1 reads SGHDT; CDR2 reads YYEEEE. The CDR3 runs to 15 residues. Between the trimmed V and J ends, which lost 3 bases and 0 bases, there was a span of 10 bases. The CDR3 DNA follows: TGTGCCAGCAGCTCTGACTACAGCTCCTACAATGAGCAGTTCTTC. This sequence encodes CASSSDYSSYNEQFF. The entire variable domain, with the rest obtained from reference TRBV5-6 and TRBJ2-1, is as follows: DAGVTQSPTHLIKTRGQQVTLRCSPKSGHDTVSWYQQALGQGPQFIFQYYEEEERQRGNFPDRFSGHQFPNYSSELNVNALLLGDSALYLCASSSDYSSYNEQFFGPGTRLTVL.

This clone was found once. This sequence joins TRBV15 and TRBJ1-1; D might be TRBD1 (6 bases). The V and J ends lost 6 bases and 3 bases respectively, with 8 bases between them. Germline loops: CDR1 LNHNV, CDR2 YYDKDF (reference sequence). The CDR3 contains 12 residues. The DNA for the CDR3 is TGTGCCACCAGAGGGGGGGACACTGAAGCTTTCTTT. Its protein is CATRGGDTEAFF.

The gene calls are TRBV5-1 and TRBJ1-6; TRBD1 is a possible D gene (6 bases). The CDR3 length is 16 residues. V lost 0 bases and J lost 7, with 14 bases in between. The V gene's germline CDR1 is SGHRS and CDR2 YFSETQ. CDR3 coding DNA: TGCGCCAGCAGCTTGGTCTGGGACATAGAAAATTCACCCCTCCACTTT. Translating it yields CASSLVWDIENSPLHF.

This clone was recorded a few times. CDR3 amino acids: CASSVGGAYEQYF. Written as DNA, the CDR3 is TGTGCCAGCAGTGTAGGAGGGGCATACGAGCAGTACTTC. The chain couples TRBV25-1 to TRBJ2-7, with D perhaps matching TRBD2 (6 bases). Germline assignment: CDR1 MGHDK and CDR2 SYGVNS. V was trimmed by 4 bases and J by 4 bases, leaving 11 bases between them. The CDR3 is 13 residues long.

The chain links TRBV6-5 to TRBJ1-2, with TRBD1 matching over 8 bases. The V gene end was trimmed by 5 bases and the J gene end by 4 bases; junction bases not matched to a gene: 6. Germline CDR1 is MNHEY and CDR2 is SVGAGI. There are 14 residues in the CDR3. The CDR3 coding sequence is TGTGCCAGCAGTAACGGACAGGGCCGCTATGGCTACACCTTC. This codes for CASSNGQGRYGYTF.

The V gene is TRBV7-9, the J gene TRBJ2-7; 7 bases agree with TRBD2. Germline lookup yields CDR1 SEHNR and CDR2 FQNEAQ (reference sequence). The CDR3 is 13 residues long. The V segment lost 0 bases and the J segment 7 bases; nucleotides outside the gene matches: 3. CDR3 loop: CASSLAREGEQYF. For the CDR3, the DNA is TGTGCCAGCAGCTTAGCCAGGGAGGGGGAGCAGTACTTC.

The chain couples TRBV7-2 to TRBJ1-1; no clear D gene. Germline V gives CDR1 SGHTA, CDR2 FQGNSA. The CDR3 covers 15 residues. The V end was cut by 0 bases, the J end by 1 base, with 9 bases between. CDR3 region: CASSLALGENTEAFF. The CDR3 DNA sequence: TGTGCCAGCAGCTTAGCGCTCGGGGAGAACACTGAAGCTTTCTTT. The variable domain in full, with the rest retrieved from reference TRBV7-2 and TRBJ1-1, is GAGVSQSPSNKVTEKGKDVELRCDPISGHTALYWYRQSLGQGLEFLIYFQGNSAPDKSGLPSDRFSAERTGGSVSTLTIQRTQQEDSAVYLCASSLALGENTEAFFGQGTRLTVV.

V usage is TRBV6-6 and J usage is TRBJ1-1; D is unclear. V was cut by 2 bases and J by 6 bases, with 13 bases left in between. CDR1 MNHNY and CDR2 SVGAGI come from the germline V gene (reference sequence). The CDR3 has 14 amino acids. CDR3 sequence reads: CASSYLQVGAEAFF. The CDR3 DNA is TGTGCCAGCAGTTACCTCCAAGTTGGAGCTGAAGCTTTCTTT.

The CDR3 here is CASSQVFRLAAITDTQYF. In DNA, the CDR3 is TGCGCCAGCAGCCAAGTTTTCCGACTAGCGGCAATCACAGATACGCAGTATTTT. V gene TRBV4-1 combines with J gene TRBJ2-3, with 9 bases identical to TRBD2. The trim removed 1 base at V and 2 bases at J, leaving 10 bases unmatched. Germline V gene sequence: CDR1 MGHRA, CDR2 YSYEKL. The CDR3 is 18 amino acids.

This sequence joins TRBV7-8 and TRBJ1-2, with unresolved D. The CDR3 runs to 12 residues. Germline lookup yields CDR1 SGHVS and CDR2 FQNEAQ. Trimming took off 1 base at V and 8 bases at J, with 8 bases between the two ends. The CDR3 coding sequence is TGTGCCAGCAGCTTAGGTCCGGGGGGCTACACCTTC. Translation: CASSLGPGGYTF.

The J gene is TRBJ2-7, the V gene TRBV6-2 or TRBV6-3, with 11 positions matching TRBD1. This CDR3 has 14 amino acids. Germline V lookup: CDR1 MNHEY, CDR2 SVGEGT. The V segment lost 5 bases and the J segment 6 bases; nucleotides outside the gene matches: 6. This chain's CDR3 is CASSTGTGGPEQYF. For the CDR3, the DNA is TGTGCCAGCAGTACCGGGACAGGGGGGCCCGAGCAGTACTTC.

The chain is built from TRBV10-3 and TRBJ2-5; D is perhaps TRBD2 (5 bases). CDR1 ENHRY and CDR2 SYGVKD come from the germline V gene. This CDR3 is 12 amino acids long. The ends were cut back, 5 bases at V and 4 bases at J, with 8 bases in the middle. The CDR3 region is CAISLGGETQYF. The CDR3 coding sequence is TGTGCCATCAGTCTTGGAGGAGAGACCCAGTACTTC.

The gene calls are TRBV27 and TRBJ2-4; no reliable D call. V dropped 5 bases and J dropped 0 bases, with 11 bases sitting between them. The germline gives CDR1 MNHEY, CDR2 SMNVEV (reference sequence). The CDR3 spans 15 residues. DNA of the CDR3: TGTGCCAGCAGTCCCTTGGCGGTAGCCAAAAACATTCAGTACTTC. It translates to CASSPLAVAKNIQYF.

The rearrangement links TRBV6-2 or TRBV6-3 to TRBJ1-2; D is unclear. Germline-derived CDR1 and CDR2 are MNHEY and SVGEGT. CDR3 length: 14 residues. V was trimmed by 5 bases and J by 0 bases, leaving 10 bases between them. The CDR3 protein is CASSHKLTNYGYTF. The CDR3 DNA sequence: TGTGCCAGCAGTCACAAGTTAACTAACTATGGCTACACCTTC.

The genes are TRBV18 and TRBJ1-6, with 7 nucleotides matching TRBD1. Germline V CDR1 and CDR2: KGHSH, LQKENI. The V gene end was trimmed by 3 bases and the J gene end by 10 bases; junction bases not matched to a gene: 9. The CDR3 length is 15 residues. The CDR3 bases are TGTGCCAGCTCACCTGGGACAGCCGAGAGATCACCCCTCCACTTT. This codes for CASSPGTAERSPLHF.

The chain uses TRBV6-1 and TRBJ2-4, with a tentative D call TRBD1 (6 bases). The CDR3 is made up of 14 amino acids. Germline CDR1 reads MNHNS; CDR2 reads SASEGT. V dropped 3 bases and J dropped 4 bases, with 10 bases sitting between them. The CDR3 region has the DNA TGTGCCAGCAGTGACAGGGGTTTGAAAAACATTCAGTACTTC. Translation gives CASSDRGLKNIQYF.

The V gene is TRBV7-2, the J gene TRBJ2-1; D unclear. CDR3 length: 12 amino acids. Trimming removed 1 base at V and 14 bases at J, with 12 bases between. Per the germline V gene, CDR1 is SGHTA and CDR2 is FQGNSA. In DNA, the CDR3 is TGTGCCAGCAGCTTAGGAGACATAAGGAAGTTCTTC. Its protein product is CASSLGDIRKFF.

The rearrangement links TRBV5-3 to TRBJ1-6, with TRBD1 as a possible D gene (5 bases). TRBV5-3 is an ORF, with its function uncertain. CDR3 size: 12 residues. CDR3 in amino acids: CGRGSLNSPLHF. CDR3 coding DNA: TGTGGAAGGGGAAGCCTTAATTCACCCCTCCACTTT.

The CDR3 reads CASSSRLAGIQETQYF. The CDR3 DNA is TGTGCCAGCAGTTCAAGACTAGCGGGGATCCAAGAGACCCAGTACTTC. V usage is TRBV6-2 or TRBV6-3 and J usage is TRBJ2-5; TRBD2 matches at 11 bases. With V trimmed by 4 bases and J by 1 base, 5 bases remained unmatched. The CDR3 extends over 16 amino acids. CDR1 MNHEY and CDR2 SVGEGT come from the germline V gene.

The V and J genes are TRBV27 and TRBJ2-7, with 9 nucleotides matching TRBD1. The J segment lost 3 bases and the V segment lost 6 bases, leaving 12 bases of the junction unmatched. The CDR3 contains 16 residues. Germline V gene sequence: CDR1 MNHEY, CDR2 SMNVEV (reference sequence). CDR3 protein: CASSLFSDRGSYEQYF. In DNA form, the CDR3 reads TGTGCCAGCAGCCTATTCTCGGACAGGGGAAGCTACGAGCAGTACTTC.